This T cell receptor beta chain was sequenced for a study of T cell responses to AZD1222 COVID-19 vaccine. TCRdb keeps only in-frame clones here, not all; method: immunoSEQ multiplex PCR. This repertoire shows roughly 180,000 clones, 90% to 95% found once; its top ten account for around 1.5%. The trim removed 5 bases at V and 7 bases at J, leaving 18 bases unmatched. Germline CDR1 is SGHAT and CDR2 is FQNNGV. The length of the CDR3 is 17 residues. This material consisted of peripheral blood, taken 28 days after the second AZD1222 dose. The TCR comes from an adult who received the AZD1222 COVID-19 vaccine. This chain links TRBV11-2 with TRBJ1-2, with 8 bases that match TRBD1. CDR3 nucleotides: TGTGCCAGCAGCCCCCACTCCCCGTTGACAGGGGCTAGTGGCTACACCTTC. Encoded protein: CASSPHSPLTGASGYTF. The full variable domain, rest sourced from reference TRBV11-2 and TRBJ1-2, is EAGVAQSPRYKIIEKRQSVAFWCNPISGHATLYWYQQILGQGPKLLIQFQNNGVVDDSQLPKDRFSAERLKGVDSTLKIQPAKLEDSAVYLCASSPHSPLTGASGYTFGSGTRLTVV.